One TCR beta chain is described in this entry. Its antigen is still unknown. Trimming took 1 base from V and 0 from J, leaving 8 bases between them. Germline V gene lookup returns CDR1 SGHRS and CDR2 YFSETQ. This CDR3 comprises 15 residues. The time point was: peripheral blood 6 weeks after treatment start. This sample is part of a study of PD-L1 blockade in urothelial cancer. Study-wide background: Between 0 and 3 chemotherapy regimens preceded treatment for each patient. At 3 weeks after treatment start (second dose) and again at 6 weeks, blood was analyzed. Study conclusions and caveats: Patients with below-median pretreatment blood clonality survived longer.

The investigators introduced synthetic TCR analog templates into each PCR as spikes. Produced via immunoSEQ multiplex PCR; TCRdb's table is partial and in-frame only. The table lists over 70,000 clones, around four fifths of them singletons. This TCR was recovered from a man in his 70s with urothelial cancer. This material consisted of PBMCs, taken around atezolizumab (anti-PD-L1) treatment. This chain uses TRBV5-1 with TRBJ1-3; D is unclear. CDR3 sequence: CASSLNSFSGNTIYF. The DNA of the CDR3 is TGCGCCAGCAGCTTGAACAGTTTCTCTGGAAACACCATATATTTT.